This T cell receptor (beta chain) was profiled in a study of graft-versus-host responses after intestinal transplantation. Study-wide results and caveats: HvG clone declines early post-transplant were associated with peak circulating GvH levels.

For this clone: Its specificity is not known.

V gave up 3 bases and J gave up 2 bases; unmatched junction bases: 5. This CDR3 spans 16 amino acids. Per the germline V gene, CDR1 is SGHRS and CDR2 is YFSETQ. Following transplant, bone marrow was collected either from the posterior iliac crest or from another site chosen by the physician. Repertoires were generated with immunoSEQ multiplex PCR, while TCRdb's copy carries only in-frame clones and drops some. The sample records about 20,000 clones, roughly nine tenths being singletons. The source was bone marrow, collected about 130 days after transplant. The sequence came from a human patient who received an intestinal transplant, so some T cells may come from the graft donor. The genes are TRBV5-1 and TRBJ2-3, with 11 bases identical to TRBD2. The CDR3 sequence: CASSWGTSGNTDTQYF. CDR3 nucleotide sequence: TGCGCCAGCAGCTGGGGGACTAGCGGAAACACAGATACGCAGTATTTT. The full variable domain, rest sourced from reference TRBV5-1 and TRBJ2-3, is KAGVTQTPRYLIKTRGQQVTLSCSPISGHRSVSWYQQTPGQGLQFLFEYFSETQRNKGNFPGRFSGRQFSNSRSEMNVSTLELGDSALYLCASSWGTSGNTDTQYFGPGTRLTVL.